This T cell receptor (beta chain) was profiled in a study of T cell changes during pregnancy in multiple sclerosis. V was trimmed by 3 bases and J by 6 bases, leaving 23 bases between them. CDR3 length: 18 residues. From germline, CDR1 is LNHDA and CDR2 SQIVND (reference sequence). The method was immunoSEQ multiplex PCR; TCRdb's version includes in-frame clones alone and lacks a portion of them. This table has around 68,000 clones, around 90% appearing once. The sample consisted of CD4+ T cells from peripheral blood mononuclear cells, taken before pregnancy. The sequence was collected from a female donor with multiple sclerosis, enrolled in a pregnancy study. V is TRBV19 and J is TRBJ2-2, with D possibly TRBD2 on 6 matching bases. DNA for the CDR3: TGTGCCAGTAGTATCCCCGCGGGACCTGGTTCCGGAGCCGGGGAGCTGTTTTTT. Residues: CASSIPAGPGSGAGELFF.